This T cell receptor (beta chain) derives from a study of shared clonotypes between healthy human individuals (dated by TCRdb to the early 2020s). Concerning the study at large: The cohort comprised a couple of women and a few men aged 18 to 49 years. For each donor, CD4 naive and CD4 memory were each given three plates, CD8 naive was given two plates, and CD8 memory was given one plate. To estimate repertoire size and how much clonotypes are shared between individuals, the study performed deep sequencing of blood TCR repertoires from about 5 healthy adults. To increase sequencing depth and limit assay-specific biases, TCR repertoire library preparation and sequencing were carried out by different laboratories using diverse techniques. Each donor's leukapheresis produced roughly between about 0.8 and 10 billion PBMCs. Points the paper makes about the study in general: Incomplete sequencing was indicated by rarefaction of sorted-subset datasets, despite the large sequencing depth. Because the study included a small number of donors, the genetic and exposure-history diversity represented was limited. Roughly 5% of naive CD4, 3.5% of naive CD8, about 2.1% of memory CD4, and about 0.4% of memory CD8 clonotypes were shared across several donors. Compared with non-shared clonotypes, clonotypes shared by all four sorted-subset donors had higher generation probabilities. Larger estimated clonotype richness was generally found for naive subsets than for memory subsets. Pairwise subsampling led to the expectation that sequencing depth would affect the degree of clonotype sharing among donors. Only blood was sampled, and tissue TCR repertoires likely differ from those in blood.

CD8 naive samples consisted of CD45RO-negative cells that were positively selected for CCR7, yielding a CD45RA+CCR7+ population without TemRA cells. The donors were healthy, HIV-negative adults who had no recently reported acute infections or vaccinations. Every donor was a Caucasian adult living in Nashville, Tennessee, USA. Blood was obtained by leukapheresis, after which PBMCs were separated by Ficoll-Histopaque density gradient centrifugation and cryopreserved in liquid nitrogen vapor phase. Analytical flow cytometry was used to check the purity and quantity of every magnetically sorted T cell population. Genomic DNA was isolated from every sorted fraction and measured by UV absorbance on a Nanodrop 2000c. Using the deep immunoSEQ assay, TCR CDR3 regions were amplified from genomic DNA by multiplex PCR. Extracted genomic DNA from each cell subset was spread evenly across all wells of several immunoSEQ 96-well plates, with each plate serving as a replicate. For sorted subsets, each replicate PCR was loaded with roughly 200 ng genomic DNA, equivalent to roughly 30,000 T cell genomes. Purified libraries were quantified with a Qubit 3.0 fluorometer, sized on a Bioanalyzer 2100, and re-quantified with the KAPA Library Quantification kit. Every immunoSEQ 96-well plate was sequenced on a separate single-read 150-cycle Illumina NextSeq 550 flow cell. The original methods were these. Because only junctional sequences without quality scores were contained in the immunoSEQ output, filtering matching that applied to full-length reads could not be performed. To assign V/J genes and CDR3, sequences were annotated against IMGT germline references using PyIR, a Python wrapper for IgBLAST v1.9. Reads were filtered out if the reads had weak V/J assignments (E-value above 1e-6), no CDR3, stop codons, out-of-frame junctions, or ambiguous translated residues. V3J clonotypes were defined as sequences sharing an identical inferred V gene, J gene, and CDR3 amino acid sequence. Percentage overlap between repertoires was calculated by dividing the number of shared unique clonotypes by the size of the smaller repertoire. Three approaches were used to assess repertoire richness: RTK rarefaction, the Chao1 estimator, and Recon v2.1 estimates of unobserved clonotypes. Generation probabilities were computed with OLGA for all TCRbeta clonotypes obtained by the gDNA method from a handful of donors. Not all clones reach the TCRdb copy of this immuneACCESS table, which keeps in-frame sequences only. Checked studies attribute under half of the gap to unresolved V genes and leave the rest unexplained. The V and J calls and clone size come from that table; D and trimming were worked out from the DNA. The sample table records about 2 million clones; over 85% of these occur just once. 1% to 1.5% of the sample comes from the top ten.

For this clone: The antigen it binds to is not known. It has no much larger one-base neighbor in the sample; base qualities were not kept.

Via the germline V gene, CDR1 is MDHEN and CDR2 SYDVKM. Spanning cysteine to phenylalanine, the CDR3 consists of 14 amino acids. The entry retains the CDR3 DNA only, 42 bases that are in frame from base 1. A distance of 11 bases separates the germline ends of V and J, which lose 3 bases and 6 bases respectively. Material for sequencing was naive CD8+ T cells sorted from blood. This specimen's cell subset or site label, interpreted: CD45RA+CCR7+. This clonotype was sampled from a man aged 18 to 35 in good health. The chain links TRBV28 with TRBJ2-2; the D gene cannot be named for sure. The sequenced DNA: TGTGCCAGCAGTTTTTTGGGTCTGCCCGGGGAGCTGTTTTTT. Its protein is CASSFLGLPGELFF.